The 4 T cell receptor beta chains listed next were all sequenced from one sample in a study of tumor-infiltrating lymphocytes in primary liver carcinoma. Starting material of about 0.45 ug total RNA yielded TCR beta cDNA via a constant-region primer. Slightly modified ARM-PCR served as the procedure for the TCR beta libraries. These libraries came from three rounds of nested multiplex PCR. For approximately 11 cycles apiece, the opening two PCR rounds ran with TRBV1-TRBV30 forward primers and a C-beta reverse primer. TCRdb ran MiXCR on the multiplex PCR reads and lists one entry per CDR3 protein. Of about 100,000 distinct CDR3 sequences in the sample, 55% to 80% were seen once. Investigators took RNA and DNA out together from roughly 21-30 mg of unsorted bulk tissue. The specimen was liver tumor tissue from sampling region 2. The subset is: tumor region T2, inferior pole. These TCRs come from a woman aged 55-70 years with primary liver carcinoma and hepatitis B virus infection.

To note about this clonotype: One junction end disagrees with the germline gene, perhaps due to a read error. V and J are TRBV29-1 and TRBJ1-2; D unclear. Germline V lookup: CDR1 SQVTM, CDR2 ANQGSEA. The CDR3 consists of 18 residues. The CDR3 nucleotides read TGCAGCGTTGCCCAGGTGCATGGGATAGGACGAGGGAGCTATGGCTACATCTTC. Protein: CSVAQVHGIGRGSYGYIF.

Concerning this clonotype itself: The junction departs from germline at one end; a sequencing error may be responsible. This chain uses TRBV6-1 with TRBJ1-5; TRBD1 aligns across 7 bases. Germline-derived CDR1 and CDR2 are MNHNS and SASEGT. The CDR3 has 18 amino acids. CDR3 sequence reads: CASSEAYLRGSSYQPQHF. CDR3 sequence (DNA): TGTGCCAGCAGTGAAGCATATCTCAGGGGGTCGAGTTATCAGCCCCAACATTTT.

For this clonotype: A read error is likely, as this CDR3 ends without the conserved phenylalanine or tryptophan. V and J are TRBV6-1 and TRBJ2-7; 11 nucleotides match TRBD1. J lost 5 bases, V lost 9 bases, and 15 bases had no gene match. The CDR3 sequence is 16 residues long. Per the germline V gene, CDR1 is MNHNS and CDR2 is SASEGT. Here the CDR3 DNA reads TGTGCCAGTCGGAGCCGGTCCGGGACAGGGGGGCACGAGCAGTACCTC. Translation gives CASRSRSGTGGHEQYL.

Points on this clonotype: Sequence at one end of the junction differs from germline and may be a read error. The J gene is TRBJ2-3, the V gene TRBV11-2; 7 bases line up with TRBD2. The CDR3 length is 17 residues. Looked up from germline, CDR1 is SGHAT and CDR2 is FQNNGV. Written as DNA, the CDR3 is TGTGCCAACAGCTTAAAGGGACTAACGTACACGTCAGATACGCAGTATTTT. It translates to CANSLKGLTYTSDTQYF. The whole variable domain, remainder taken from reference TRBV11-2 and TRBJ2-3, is EAGVAQSPRYKIIEKRQSVAFWCNPISGHATLYWYQQILGQGPKLLIQFQNNGVVDDSQLPKDRFSAERLKGVDSTLKIQPAKLEDSAVYLCANSLKGLTYTSDTQYFGPGTRLTVL.